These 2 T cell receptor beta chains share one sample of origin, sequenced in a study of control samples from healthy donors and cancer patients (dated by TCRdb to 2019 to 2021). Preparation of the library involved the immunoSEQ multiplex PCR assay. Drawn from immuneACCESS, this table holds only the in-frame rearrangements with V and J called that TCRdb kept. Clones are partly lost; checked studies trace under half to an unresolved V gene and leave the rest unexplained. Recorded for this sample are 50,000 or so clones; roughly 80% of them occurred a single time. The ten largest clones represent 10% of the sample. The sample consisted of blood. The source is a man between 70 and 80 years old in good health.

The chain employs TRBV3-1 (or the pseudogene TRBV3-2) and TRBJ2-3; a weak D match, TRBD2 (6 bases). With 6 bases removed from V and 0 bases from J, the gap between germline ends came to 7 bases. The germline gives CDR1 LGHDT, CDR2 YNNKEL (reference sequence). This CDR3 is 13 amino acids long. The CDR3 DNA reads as TGTGCCAGCAGGGGAGGTAGCACAGATACGCAGTATTTT. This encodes CASRGGSTDTQYF.

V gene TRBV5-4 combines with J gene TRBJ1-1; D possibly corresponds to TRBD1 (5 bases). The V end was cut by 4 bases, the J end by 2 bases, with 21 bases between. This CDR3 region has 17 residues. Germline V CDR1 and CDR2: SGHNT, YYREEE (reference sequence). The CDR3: CASSPGGLGTANTEAFF. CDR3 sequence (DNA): TGTGCCAGCAGCCCCGGGGGTCTCGGCACAGCCAACACTGAAGCTTTCTTT.